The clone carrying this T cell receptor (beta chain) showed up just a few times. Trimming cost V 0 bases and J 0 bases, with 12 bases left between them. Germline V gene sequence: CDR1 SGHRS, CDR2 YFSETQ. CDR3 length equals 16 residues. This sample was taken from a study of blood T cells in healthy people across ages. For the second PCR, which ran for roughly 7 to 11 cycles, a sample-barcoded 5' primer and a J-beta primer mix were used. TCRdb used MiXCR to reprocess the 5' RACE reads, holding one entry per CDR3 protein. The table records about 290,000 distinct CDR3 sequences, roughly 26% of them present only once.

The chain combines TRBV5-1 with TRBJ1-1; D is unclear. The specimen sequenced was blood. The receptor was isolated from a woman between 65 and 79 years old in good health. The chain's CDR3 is CASSLEGGGMNTEAFF. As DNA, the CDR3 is TGCGCCAGCAGCTTGGAGGGCGGAGGGATGAACACTGAAGCTTTCTTT.